This TCR beta chain was obtained from a study of shared clonotypes between healthy human individuals. CD8 cells classed as naive were CD45RO-negative and positively selected for CCR7, excluding terminally differentiated effector memory CD45RA+ cells. Some clones are missing from TCRdb's copy, which holds only in-frame ones; the method was immunoSEQ multiplex PCR. Among roughly 650,000 clones, roughly 95% were seen once, and the ten largest hold approximately 0.1%. Sequenced input: naive CD8+ T cells sorted from blood. The sequence was obtained from a woman aged 25 to 39 in good health.

The CDR3 coding sequence is TGTGCCAGAGGGACTAGCGAAAGCACAGATACGCAGTATTTT. Its protein is CARGTSESTDTQYF. V gene TRBV2 combines with J gene TRBJ2-3; TRBD2 agrees at 10 bases. This CDR3 spans 14 amino acids. V shed 9 bases and J 0 bases; nucleotides not matched to a gene: 3. Germline assignment: CDR1 SNHLY and CDR2 FYNNEI.